These 21 T cell receptor beta chains share one sample of origin, sequenced in a study of cytomegalovirus exposure and HLA in healthy donors. Sequencing used immunoSEQ multiplex PCR; TCRdb keeps in-frame clones, though not all of them. The repertoire holds about 120,000 clones, with roughly 95% as singletons. Sequenced: PBMCs. These receptors were obtained from a man aged 18 to 35 in good health and CMV-seronegative.

The V and J genes are TRBV28 and TRBJ1-2, with D maybe TRBD1 (6 bases). The CDR3 loop spans 15 amino acids. Germline V gene lookup returns CDR1 MDHEN and CDR2 SYDVKM. Trimming pared 6 bases from V and 1 base from J, leaving 15 bases between. CDR3 loop: CASSVRTAFNYGYTF. Here the CDR3 DNA reads TGTGCCAGCAGCGTTCGGACAGCATTTAACTATGGCTACACCTTC.

The V call is TRBV11-2, the J call TRBJ2-1; unclear D gene. Germline loops: CDR1 SGHAT, CDR2 FQNNGV. The CDR3 is made up of 15 amino acids. The V gene lost 1 base and the J gene lost 3 bases, with 10 bases spanning the gap. CDR3 DNA sequence: TGTGCCAGCAGCTTAGCCGCAGCGCGCTACAATGAGCAGTTCTTC. It yields the protein CASSLAAARYNEQFF. Drawing the rest from reference TRBV11-2 and TRBJ2-1, the complete variable domain is EAGVAQSPRYKIIEKRQSVAFWCNPISGHATLYWYQQILGQGPKLLIQFQNNGVVDDSQLPKDRFSAERLKGVDSTLKIQPAKLEDSAVYLCASSLAAARYNEQFFGPGTRLTVL.

The chain joins TRBV28 to TRBJ1-1; D not certain. Germline V lookup: CDR1 MDHEN, CDR2 SYDVKM. The ends were cut back, 3 bases at V and 0 bases at J, with 17 bases in the middle. CDR3 length equals 17 residues. The CDR3 DNA is TGTGCCAGCAGTTTCCTCGAATGGGCCTCTTTGAACACTGAAGCTTTCTTT. Its protein product is CASSFLEWASLNTEAFF.

The chain joins TRBV7-9 to TRBJ2-1; D gene unclear. With 0 bases removed from V and 8 bases from J, the gap between germline ends came to 5 bases. The CDR3 is 12 residues long. In germline, CDR1 is SEHNR, CDR2 FQNEAQ (reference sequence). In DNA, the CDR3 is TGTGCCAGCAGCTTAGCCCCTTATGAGCAGTTCTTC. Translated: CASSLAPYEQFF.

In DNA, the CDR3 is TGCAGCGTTGGGCAGGTGAATTCACCCCTCCACTTT. Translating it yields CSVGQVNSPLHF. This chain connects TRBV29-1 to TRBJ1-6; D gene uncertain. V gave up 4 bases and J gave up 7 bases, with 8 bases separating them. The CDR3 covers 12 residues. The germline V gene has CDR1 SQVTM and CDR2 ANQGSEA.

The V call is TRBV27, the J call TRBJ1-1, with D possibly being TRBD1 (6 bases). This CDR3 has 19 residues. Germline-derived CDR1 and CDR2 are MNHEY and SMNVEV (reference sequence). Trimming took off 1 base at V and 0 bases at J, with 21 bases between the two ends. DNA for the CDR3: TGTGCCAGCAGTTTATTTTGGGACACCTCCTCTCTCATGAACACTGAAGCTTTCTTT. Its translation: CASSLFWDTSSLMNTEAFF.

The CDR3 loop reads CASSQVQGGPYEQYF. The CDR3 DNA is TGCGCCAGCAGCCAAGTACAGGGGGGTCCCTACGAGCAGTACTTC. The chain combines TRBV4-3 with TRBJ2-7; 8 bases line up with TRBD1. The V gene's germline CDR1 is LGHNA and CDR2 YSLEER. The CDR3 spans 15 residues. V shed 1 base, J shed 2 bases, and the junction held 4 bases outside the gene matches.

The chain carries TRBV6-5 and TRBJ2-2, with 9 bases that match TRBD1. Germline V CDR1 and CDR2: MNHEY, SVGAGI. The junction had 0 bases not matched to a gene; V was cut back by 2 bases and J by 5 bases. There are 14 residues in the CDR3. CDR3 sequence: CASSYDRGTGELFF. The CDR3 region has the DNA TGTGCCAGCAGTTACGACAGGGGGACCGGGGAGCTGTTTTTT.

This chain uses TRBV30 with TRBJ1-1, with D hard to call. The germline V gene encodes CDR1 GTSNPN and CDR2 SVGIG (reference sequence). CDR3 size: 13 residues. V lost 0 bases and J 2 bases, leaving 7 bases between the germline ends. CDR3 DNA sequence: TGTGCCTGGAGTGTGCTGGGCAACACTGAAGCTTTCTTT. Protein product: CAWSVLGNTEAFF.

V is TRBV9 and J is TRBJ2-1; weak D call: TRBD2 (6 bases). The CDR3 loop spans 16 amino acids. Germline lookup yields CDR1 SGDLS and CDR2 YYNGEE. The V end lost 0 bases, the J end lost 3 bases, and 13 bases lay between the germline ends. The CDR3 nucleotides are TGTGCCAGCAGCGTAGGGGGGGACGTGGGCTACAATGAGCAGTTCTTC. This translates into CASSVGGDVGYNEQFF.

The chain joins TRBV9 to TRBJ2-7; 7 nucleotides match TRBD1. Germline loops: CDR1 SGDLS, CDR2 YYNGEE. CDR3 length equals 15 residues. V was pared by 3 bases and J by 2 bases, with 8 bases of the junction left unmatched. For the CDR3, the DNA is TGTGCCAGCAGCGGGACCGGGACAGACCCCTACGAGCAGTACTTC. Translation gives CASSGTGTDPYEQYF.

J is TRBJ2-7 and V is TRBV5-4, with D uncertain. Germline CDR1 is SGHNT and CDR2 is YYREEE (reference sequence). Trimming took off 3 bases at V and 0 bases at J, with 10 bases between the two ends. This CDR3 is built from 14 residues. The CDR3 bases are TGTGCCAGCAGCTCCGGGTTGAGCTCCTACGAGCAGTACTTC. Amino acids: CASSSGLSSYEQYF.

The chain recombines TRBV19 with TRBJ2-1, with a weak D call TRBD2 (6 bases). The CDR3 runs to 13 residues. V lost 8 bases and J lost 0, with 8 bases in between. The germline CDR1 and CDR2 sequences are LNHDA and SQIVND (reference sequence). Written as DNA, the CDR3 is TGTGCCAGTCACGGGAGCTCCTACAATGAGCAGTTCTTC. Its protein product is CASHGSSYNEQFF.

V and J are TRBV5-5 and TRBJ2-6; TRBD1 might be the D (6 bases). The CDR3 contains 17 residues. V dropped 5 bases and J dropped 0 bases, with 15 bases sitting between them. Germline V gene data show CDR1 as SGHKS and CDR2 as YYEKEE (reference sequence). The CDR3 reads CASSHTGISSGANVLTF. The CDR3 DNA sequence: TGTGCCAGCAGTCATACAGGGATCTCCTCTGGGGCCAACGTCCTGACTTTC.

The V and J genes are TRBV6-1 and TRBJ2-7; D might be TRBD2 (5 bases). CDR1 is MNHNS, CDR2 SASEGT, per germline. The CDR3 has 12 residues. With 10 bases removed from V and 5 bases from J, the gap between germline ends came to 15 bases. CDR3 in amino acids: CATLRVGNEQYF. The CDR3 bases are TGTGCCACCCTAAGGGTCGGGAACGAGCAGTACTTC.

The V call is TRBV7-2, the J call TRBJ2-7, with 7 bases that match TRBD2. This CDR3 region has 14 residues. Germline values: CDR1 SGHTA, CDR2 FQGNSA. V shed 0 bases, J shed 9 bases, and the junction held 8 bases outside the gene matches. The CDR3 here is CASSLAPSGAGQYF. CDR3 coding DNA: TGTGCCAGCAGCTTAGCGCCCAGCGGGGCTGGGCAGTACTTC.

CDR3 amino acids: CASSFGLRTEAFF. The CDR3 nucleotides read TGTGCCAGCAGTTTTGGTTTGAGGACTGAAGCTTTCTTT. The chain carries TRBV27 and TRBJ1-1; no definite D call. This CDR3 contains 13 residues. V lost 3 bases, J lost 5 bases, and 10 bases lay in between. The germline V gene encodes CDR1 MNHEY and CDR2 SMNVEV (reference sequence).

The chain carries TRBV5-6 and TRBJ1-5, with D uncertain. V was pared by 2 bases and J by 4 bases, with 10 bases between. This CDR3 comprises 14 residues. From germline, CDR1 is SGHDT and CDR2 YYEEEE. CDR3 sequence reads: CASSFRPGNQPQHF. As DNA, the CDR3 is TGTGCCAGCAGCTTTAGGCCAGGAAATCAGCCCCAGCATTTT.

The gene calls are TRBV7-2 and TRBJ2-7; 8 bases are a match to TRBD2. Germline V gene data show CDR1 as SGHTA and CDR2 as FQGNSA. With V trimmed by 3 bases and J by 3 bases, 4 bases remained unmatched. The CDR3 extends over 14 amino acids. The CDR3 spells CASSLREVGYEQYF. CDR3 sequence (DNA): TGTGCCAGCAGCTTGCGGGAGGTTGGCTACGAGCAGTACTTC. Drawing the rest from reference TRBV7-2 and TRBJ2-7, the complete variable domain is GAGVSQSPSNKVTEKGKDVELRCDPISGHTALYWYRQSLGQGLEFLIYFQGNSAPDKSGLPSDRFSAERTGGSVSTLTIQRTQQEDSAVYLCASSLREVGYEQYFGPGTRLTVT.

This chain's CDR3 is CASSQDGLADEQYF. CDR3 nucleotide sequence: TGTGCCAGCAGCCAAGACGGACTAGCGGACGAGCAGTACTTC. The V call is TRBV7-3, the J call TRBJ2-7, with 10 bases identical to TRBD2. The CDR3 loop spans 14 amino acids. Germline trimming cut 5 bases from V and 5 bases from J; bases unmatched to any gene: 6. Germline CDR1 is SGHTA and CDR2 is FQGTGA.

CDR3 nucleotides: TGTGCCAGCAGCCGGGTGGCCGGGGAGCTGTTTTTT. Amino acid sequence: CASSRVAGELFF. The V call is TRBV28, the J call TRBJ2-2; no firm D call. The CDR3 covers 12 residues. Looked up from germline, CDR1 is MDHEN and CDR2 is SYDVKM. V dropped 6 bases and J dropped 6 bases, with 8 bases sitting between them. Full variable domain (rest looked up from reference TRBV28 and TRBJ2-2): DVKVTQSSRYLVKRTGEKVFLECVQDMDHENMFWYRQDPGLGLRLIYFSYDVKMKEKGDIPEGYSVSREKKERFSLILESASTNQTSMYLCASSRVAGELFFGEGSRLTVL.